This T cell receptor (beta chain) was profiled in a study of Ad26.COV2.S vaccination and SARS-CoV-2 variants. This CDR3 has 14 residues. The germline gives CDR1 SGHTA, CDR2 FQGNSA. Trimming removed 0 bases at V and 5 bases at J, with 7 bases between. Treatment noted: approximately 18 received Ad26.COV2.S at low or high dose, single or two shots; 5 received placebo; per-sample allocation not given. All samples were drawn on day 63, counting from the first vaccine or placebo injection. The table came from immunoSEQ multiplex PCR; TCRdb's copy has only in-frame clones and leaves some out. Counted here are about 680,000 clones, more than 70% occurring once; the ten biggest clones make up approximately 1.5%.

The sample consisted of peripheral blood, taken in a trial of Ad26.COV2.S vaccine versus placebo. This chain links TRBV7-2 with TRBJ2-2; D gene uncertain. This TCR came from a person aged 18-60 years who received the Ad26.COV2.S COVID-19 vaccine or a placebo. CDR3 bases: TGTGCCAGCAGCTTAGCGCAAAGTACCGGGGAGCTGTTTTTT. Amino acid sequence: CASSLAQSTGELFF.